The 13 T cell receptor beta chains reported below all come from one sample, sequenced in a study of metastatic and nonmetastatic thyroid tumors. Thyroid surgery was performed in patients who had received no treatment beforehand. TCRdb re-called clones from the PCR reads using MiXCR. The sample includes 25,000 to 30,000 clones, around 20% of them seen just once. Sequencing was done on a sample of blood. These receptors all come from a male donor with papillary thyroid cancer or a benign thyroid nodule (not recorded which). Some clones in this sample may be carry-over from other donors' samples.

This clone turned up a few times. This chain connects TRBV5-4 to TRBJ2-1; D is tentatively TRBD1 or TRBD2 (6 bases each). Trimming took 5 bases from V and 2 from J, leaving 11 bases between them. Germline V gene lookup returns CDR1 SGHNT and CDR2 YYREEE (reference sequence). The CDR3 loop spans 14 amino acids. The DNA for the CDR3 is TGTGCCAGCAGTAACGGGGGCACCTACAATGAGCAGTTCTTC. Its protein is CASSNGGTYNEQFF.

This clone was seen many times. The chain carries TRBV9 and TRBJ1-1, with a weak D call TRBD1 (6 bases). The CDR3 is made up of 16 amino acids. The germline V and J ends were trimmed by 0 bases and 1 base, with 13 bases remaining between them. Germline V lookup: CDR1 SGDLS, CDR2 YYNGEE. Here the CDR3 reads CASSVAGQGPNTEAFF. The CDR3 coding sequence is TGTGCCAGCAGCGTAGCGGGGCAGGGGCCGAACACTGAAGCTTTCTTT.

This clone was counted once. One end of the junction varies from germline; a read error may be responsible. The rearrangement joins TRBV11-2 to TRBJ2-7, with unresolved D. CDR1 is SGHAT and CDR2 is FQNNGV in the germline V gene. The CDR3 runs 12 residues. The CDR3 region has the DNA TGTGCCAGCAGCTCCCCTGGTGGCGAGCTGTACTTC. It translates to CASSSPGGELYF.

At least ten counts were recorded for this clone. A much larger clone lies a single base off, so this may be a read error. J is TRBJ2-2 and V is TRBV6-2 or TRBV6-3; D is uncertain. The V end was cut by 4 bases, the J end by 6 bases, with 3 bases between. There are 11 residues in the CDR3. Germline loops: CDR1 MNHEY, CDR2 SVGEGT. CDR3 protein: CASSSPGELFF. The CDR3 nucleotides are TGTGCCAGCAGTTCCCCCGGGGAGCTGTTTTTT.

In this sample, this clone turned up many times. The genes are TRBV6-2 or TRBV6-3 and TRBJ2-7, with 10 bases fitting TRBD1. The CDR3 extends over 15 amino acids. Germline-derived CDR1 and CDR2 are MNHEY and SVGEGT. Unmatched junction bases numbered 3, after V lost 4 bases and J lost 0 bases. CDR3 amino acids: CASSSRTGGSYEQYF. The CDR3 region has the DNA TGTGCCAGCAGTTCGCGGACAGGGGGCTCCTACGAGCAGTACTTC.

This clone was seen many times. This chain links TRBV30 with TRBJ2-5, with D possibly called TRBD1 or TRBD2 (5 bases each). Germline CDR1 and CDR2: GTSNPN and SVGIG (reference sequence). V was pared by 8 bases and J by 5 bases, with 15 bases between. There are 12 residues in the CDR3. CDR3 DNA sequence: TGTGCCCATAGGACACGAGGGGAGACCCAGTACTTC. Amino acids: CAHRTRGETQYF.

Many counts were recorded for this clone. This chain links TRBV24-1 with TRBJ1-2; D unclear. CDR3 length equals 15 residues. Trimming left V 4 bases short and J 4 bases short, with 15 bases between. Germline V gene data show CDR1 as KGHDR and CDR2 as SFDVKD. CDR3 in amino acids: CATSDSRADRYGYTF. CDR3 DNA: TGTGCCACCAGTGACTCCCGGGCAGACCGCTATGGCTACACCTTC.

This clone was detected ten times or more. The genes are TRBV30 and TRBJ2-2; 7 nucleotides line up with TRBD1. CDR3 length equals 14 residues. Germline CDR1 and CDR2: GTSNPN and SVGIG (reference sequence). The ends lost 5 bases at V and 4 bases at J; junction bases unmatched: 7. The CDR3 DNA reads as TGTGCCTGGGCCGGGACAGATATCACCGGGGAGCTGTTTTTT. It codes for CAWAGTDITGELFF.

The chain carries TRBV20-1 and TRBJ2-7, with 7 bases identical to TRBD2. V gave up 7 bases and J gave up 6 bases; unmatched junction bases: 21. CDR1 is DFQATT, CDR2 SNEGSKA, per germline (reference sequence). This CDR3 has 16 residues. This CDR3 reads CSGSRPVGGRLCEQYF. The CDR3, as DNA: TGCAGTGGTAGTAGGCCCGTTGGCGGGAGATTGTGCGAGCAGTACTTC.

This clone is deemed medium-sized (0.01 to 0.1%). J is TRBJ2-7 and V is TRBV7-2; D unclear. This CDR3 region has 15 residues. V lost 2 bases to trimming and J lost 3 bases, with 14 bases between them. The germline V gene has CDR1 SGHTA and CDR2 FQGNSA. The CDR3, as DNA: TGTGCCAGCAGCTTAACCCCCATGAATAACTACGAGCAGTACTTC. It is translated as CASSLTPMNNYEQYF.

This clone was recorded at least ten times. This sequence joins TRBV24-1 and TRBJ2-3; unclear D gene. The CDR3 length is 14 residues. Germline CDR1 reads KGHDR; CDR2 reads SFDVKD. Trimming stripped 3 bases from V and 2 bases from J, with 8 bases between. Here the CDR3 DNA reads TGTGCCACCAGTGATAACGCCTCCACAGATACGCAGTATTTT. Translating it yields CATSDNASTDTQYF.

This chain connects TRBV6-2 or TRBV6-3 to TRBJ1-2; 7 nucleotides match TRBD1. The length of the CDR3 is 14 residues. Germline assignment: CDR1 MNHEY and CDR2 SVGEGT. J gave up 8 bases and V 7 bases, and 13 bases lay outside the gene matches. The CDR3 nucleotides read TGTGCCAGCATCCGGGACAGTGGGTCCTTCGGCTACACCTTC. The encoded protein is CASIRDSGSFGYTF.

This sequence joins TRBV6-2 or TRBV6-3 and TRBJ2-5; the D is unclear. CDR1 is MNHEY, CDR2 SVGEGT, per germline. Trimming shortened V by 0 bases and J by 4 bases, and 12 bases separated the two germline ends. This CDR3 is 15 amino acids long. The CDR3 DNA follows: TGTGCCAGCAGTTACTCCCACCTGGCTGGAGAGACCCAGTACTTC. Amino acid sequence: CASSYSHLAGETQYF.